This T cell receptor (beta chain) appears in the sequencing data of a study of blood T cells in healthy people across ages. The germline CDR1 and CDR2 sequences are SGHTA and FQGTGA. V dropped 2 bases and J dropped 5; count of bases not matched to a gene: 14. This CDR3 spans 20 amino acids. Together with a sample-barcoded 5' primer, a J-beta primer mix was included in a second PCR lasting about 7 to 11 cycles. A single record per CDR3 protein comes from TCRdb applying MiXCR to the 5' RACE reads. This table has roughly 800,000 distinct CDR3 sequences, more than 20% appearing once. The same sample was also studied in work on T cells of mothers and their children. In that study: Study donors consisted of a few healthy Caucasian mothers and their six children. Extracted RNA, in its entirety, went into cDNA synthesis at about 1.5 ug per 15 ul. For each mother, over 9 million TCR beta CDR3 reads were obtained, and for each child, roughly 3.2 million. Persisting microchimeric T cell clones went undetected.

V usage is TRBV7-3 and J usage is TRBJ2-4, with 14 bases lining up with TRBD2. The sample consisted of blood. The clonotype comes from a boy aged 5-17 years in good health. CDR3 residues: CASSLWGTSGRVGPENIQYF. CDR3 coding DNA: TGTGCCAGCAGCTTATGGGGGACTAGCGGGAGAGTAGGGCCGGAAAACATTCAGTACTTC.